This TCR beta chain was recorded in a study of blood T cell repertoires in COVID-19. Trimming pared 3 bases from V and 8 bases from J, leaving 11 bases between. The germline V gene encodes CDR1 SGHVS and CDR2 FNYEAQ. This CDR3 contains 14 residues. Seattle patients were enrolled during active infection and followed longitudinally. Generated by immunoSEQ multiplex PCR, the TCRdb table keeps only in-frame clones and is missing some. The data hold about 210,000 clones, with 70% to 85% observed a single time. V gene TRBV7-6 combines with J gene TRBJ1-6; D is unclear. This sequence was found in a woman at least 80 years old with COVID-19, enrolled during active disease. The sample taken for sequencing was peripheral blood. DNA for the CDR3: TGTGCCAGCAGCTTCGCCCTTCGGGATTCACCCCTCCACTTT. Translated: CASSFALRDSPLHF.